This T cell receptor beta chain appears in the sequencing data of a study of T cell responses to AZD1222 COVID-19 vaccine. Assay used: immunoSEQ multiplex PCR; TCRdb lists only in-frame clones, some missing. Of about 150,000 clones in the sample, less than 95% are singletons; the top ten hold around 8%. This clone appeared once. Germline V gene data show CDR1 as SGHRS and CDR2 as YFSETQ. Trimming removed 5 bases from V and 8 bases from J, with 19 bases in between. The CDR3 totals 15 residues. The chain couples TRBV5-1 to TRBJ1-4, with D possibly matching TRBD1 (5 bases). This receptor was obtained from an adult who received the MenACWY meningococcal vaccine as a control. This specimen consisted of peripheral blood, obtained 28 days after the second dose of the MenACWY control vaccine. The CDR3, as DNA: TGCGCCAGCAGAGCCGACAGAATGTTAGGGGAAAAACTGTTTTTT. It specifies CASRADRMLGEKLFF.